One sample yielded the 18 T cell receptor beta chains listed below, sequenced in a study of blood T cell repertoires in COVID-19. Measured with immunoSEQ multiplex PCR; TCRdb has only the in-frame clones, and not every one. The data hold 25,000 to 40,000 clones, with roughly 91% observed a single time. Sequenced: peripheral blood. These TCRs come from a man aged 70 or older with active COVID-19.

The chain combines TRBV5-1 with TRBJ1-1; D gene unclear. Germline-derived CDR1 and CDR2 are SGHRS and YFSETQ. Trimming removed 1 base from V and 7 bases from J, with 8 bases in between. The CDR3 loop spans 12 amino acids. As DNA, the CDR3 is TGCGCCAGCAGCTTGTACGGGGATGAAGCTTTCTTT. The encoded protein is CASSLYGDEAFF.

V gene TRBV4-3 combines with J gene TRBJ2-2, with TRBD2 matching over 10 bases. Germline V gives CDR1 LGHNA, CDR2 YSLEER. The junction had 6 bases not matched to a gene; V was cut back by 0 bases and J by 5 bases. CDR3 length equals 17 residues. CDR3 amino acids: CASSQEVAGGGTGELFF. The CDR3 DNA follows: TGCGCCAGCAGCCAAGAGGTAGCGGGAGGAGGTACCGGGGAGCTGTTTTTT.

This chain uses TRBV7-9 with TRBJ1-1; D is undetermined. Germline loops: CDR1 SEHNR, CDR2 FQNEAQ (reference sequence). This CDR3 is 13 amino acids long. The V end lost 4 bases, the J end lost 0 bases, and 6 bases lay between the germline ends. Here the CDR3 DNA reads TGTGCCAGCAGCTCCCACATGAACACTGAAGCTTTCTTT. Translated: CASSSHMNTEAFF.

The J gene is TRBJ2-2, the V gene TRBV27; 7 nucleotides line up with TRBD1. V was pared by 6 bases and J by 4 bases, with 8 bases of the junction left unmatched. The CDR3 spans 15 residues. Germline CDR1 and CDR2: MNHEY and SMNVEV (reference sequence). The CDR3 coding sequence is TGTGCCAGCAGGGGGGACAGTGCGGGCACCGGGGAGCTGTTTTTT. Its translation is CASRGDSAGTGELFF.

CDR3 region: CSATGTGSYEQYF. The CDR3 DNA sequence: TGCAGCGCCACCGGGACAGGGTCCTACGAGCAGTACTTC. The chain uses TRBV29-1 and TRBJ2-7, with 9 bases fitting TRBD1. Germline V gene sequence: CDR1 SQVTM, CDR2 ANQGSEA. CDR3 size: 13 residues. V dropped 7 bases and J dropped 1; count of bases not matched to a gene: 5.

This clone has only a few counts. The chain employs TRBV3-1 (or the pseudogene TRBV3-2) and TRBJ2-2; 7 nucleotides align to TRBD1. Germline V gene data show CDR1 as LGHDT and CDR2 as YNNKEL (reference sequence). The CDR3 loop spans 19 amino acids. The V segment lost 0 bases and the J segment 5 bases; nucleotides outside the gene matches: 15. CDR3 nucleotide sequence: TGTGCCAGCAGCCAAGATCGTGGTCGGCCAGGGGGTAAAACCGGGGAGCTGTTTTTT. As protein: CASSQDRGRPGGKTGELFF.

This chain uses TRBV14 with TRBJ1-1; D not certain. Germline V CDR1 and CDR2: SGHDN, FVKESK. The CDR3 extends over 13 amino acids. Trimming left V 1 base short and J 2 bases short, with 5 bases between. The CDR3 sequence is CASSQAVNTEAFF. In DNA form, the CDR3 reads TGTGCCAGCAGCCAAGCCGTTAACACTGAAGCTTTCTTT. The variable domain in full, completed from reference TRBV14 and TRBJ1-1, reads EAGVTQFPSHSVIEKGQTVTLRCDPISGHDNLYWYRRVMGKEIKFLLHFVKESKQDESGMPNNRFLAERTGGTYSTLKVQPAELEDSGVYFCASSQAVNTEAFFGQGTRLTVV.

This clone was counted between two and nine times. CDR3 protein: CASGSPTGEGSSYNEQFF. The CDR3 DNA sequence: TGTGCTAGTGGCAGCCCGACAGGGGAAGGGAGCTCCTACAATGAGCAGTTCTTC. The chain joins TRBV12-5 to TRBJ2-1, with TRBD1 identical over 8 bases. The V gene end was trimmed by 6 bases and the J gene end by 0 bases; junction bases not matched to a gene: 13. The germline gives CDR1 LGHNT, CDR2 FRNRAP. This CDR3 spans 18 amino acids.

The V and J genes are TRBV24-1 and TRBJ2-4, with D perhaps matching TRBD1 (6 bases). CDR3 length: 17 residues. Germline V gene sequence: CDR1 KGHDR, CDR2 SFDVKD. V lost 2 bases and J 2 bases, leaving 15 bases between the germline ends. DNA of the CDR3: TGTGCCACCAGTGATTCAAAAAGGACAGCTTCCAAAAACATTCAGTACTTC. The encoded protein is CATSDSKRTASKNIQYF.

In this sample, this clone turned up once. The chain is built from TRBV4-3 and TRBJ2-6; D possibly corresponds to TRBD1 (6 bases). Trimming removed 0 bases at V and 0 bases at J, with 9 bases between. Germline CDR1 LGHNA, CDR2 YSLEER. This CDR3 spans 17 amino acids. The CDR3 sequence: CASSQDGTNSGANVLTF. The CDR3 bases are TGCGCCAGCAGCCAAGATGGGACAAACTCTGGGGCCAACGTCCTGACTTTC.

CDR3 residues: CASRTGTASYGYTF. CDR3 DNA sequence: TGTGCCAGCAGAACCGGGACAGCTAGCTATGGCTACACCTTC. V gene TRBV28 combines with J gene TRBJ1-2, with 7 bases aligning to TRBD1. Trimming cost V 6 bases and J 4 bases; bases outside gene matches: 8. CDR3 size: 14 residues. CDR1 is MDHEN, CDR2 SYDVKM, per germline.

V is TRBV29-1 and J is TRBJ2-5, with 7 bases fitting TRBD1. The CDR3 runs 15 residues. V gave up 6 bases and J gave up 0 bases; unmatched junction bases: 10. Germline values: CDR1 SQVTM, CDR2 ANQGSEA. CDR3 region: CSVVGQRTYQETQYF. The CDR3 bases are TGCAGCGTGGTGGGACAGAGAACCTACCAAGAGACCCAGTACTTC.

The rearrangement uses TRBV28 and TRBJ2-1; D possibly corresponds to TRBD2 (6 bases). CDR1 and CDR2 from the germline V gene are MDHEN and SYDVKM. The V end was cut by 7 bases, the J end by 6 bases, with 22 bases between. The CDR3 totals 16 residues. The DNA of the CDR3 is TGTGCCAGCACCTCCGGGGACTTTATGCTCCGCAATGAGCAGTTCTTC. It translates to CASTSGDFMLRNEQFF.

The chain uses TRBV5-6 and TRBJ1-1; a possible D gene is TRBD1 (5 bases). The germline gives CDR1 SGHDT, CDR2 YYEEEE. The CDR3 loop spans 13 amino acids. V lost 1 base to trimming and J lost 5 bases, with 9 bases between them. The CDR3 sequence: CASSLSGGTEAFF. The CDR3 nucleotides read TGTGCCAGCAGCTTGTCGGGGGGGACTGAAGCTTTCTTT.

The CDR3 here is CASSQAFATANTGELFF. The CDR3 DNA follows: TGCGCCAGCAGCCAAGCGTTCGCGACAGCGAACACCGGGGAGCTGTTTTTT. The J gene is TRBJ2-2, the V gene TRBV4-3; TRBD1 might be the D (5 bases). Germline-derived CDR1 and CDR2 are LGHNA and YSLEER. The V and J ends lost 1 base and 0 bases respectively, with 12 bases between them. CDR3 length equals 17 residues.

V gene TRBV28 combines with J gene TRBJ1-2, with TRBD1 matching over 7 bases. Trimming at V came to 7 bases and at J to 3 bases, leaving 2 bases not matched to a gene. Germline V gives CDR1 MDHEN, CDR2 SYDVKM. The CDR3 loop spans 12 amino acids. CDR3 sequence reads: CASNTGDYGYTF. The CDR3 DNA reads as TGTGCCAGCAATACAGGGGACTATGGCTACACCTTC.

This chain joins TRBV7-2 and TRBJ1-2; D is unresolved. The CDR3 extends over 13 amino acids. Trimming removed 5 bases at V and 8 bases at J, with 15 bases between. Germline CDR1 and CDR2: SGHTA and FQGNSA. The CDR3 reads CASSARDLGGYTF. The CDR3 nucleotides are TGTGCCAGCAGCGCACGGGATTTGGGGGGCTACACCTTC. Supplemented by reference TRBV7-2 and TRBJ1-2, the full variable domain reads GAGVSQSPSNKVTEKGKDVELRCDPISGHTALYWYRQSLGQGLEFLIYFQGNSAPDKSGLPSDRFSAERTGGSVSTLTIQRTQQEDSAVYLCASSARDLGGYTFGSGTRLTVV.

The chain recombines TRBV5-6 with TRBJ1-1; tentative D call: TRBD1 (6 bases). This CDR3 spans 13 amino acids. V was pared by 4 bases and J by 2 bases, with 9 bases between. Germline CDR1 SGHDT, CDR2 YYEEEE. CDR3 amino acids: CASSPDSNTEAFF. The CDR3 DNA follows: TGTGCCAGCAGCCCGGACAGTAACACTGAAGCTTTCTTT.